A selection of T cell receptor beta chains follows, all from one sample in a study of radiotherapy plus CTLA-4 blockade in lung cancer. TCRdb's table, derived via immunoSEQ multiplex PCR, lists solely in-frame clones and lacks some. The data show tens of thousands of clones, around 84% seen once. Sequences were derived from peripheral blood, sampled from a patient treated with radiotherapy plus ipilimumab. Receptors were obtained from a human donor with non-small cell lung cancer that progressed on radiotherapy plus ipilimumab. Each CDR3 is given with its conserved first and last residue. A D gene is named only where the DNA matches it firmly. The size of a clone is reported for some rows only, either as once, few or many, or as a class for expanded clones.

d_gene	v_gene	j_gene	abundance	CDR3aa	CDR3nt
-	TRBV5-1	TRBJ2-7	once	CASSLGGLEQYF	TGCGCCAGCAGCTTGGGGGGCCTCGAGCAGTACTTC
TRBD1	TRBV7-8	TRBJ2-7	-	CASSLGGTGPYEQYF	TGTGCCAGCAGCTTAGGCGGGACAGGCCCCTACGAGCAGTACTTC
-	TRBV7-2	TRBJ2-5	-	CASSLYMQVSGTQYF	TGTGCCAGCAGCTTATATATGCAGGTTTCCGGGACCCAGTACTTC
TRBD1	TRBV2	TRBJ2-7	-	CASRQGVTAYEQYF	TGTGCCAGCCGACAGGGGGTGACAGCCTACGAGCAGTACTTC
-	TRBV10-3	TRBJ1-1	-	CAIGGFMNTEAFF	TGTGCCATCGGCGGATTCATGAACACTGAAGCTTTCTTT
-	TRBV6-6	TRBJ1-2	-	CASSYSGGSYGYTF	TGTGCCAGCAGTTACTCAGGCGGATCCTATGGCTACACCTTC
-	TRBV28	TRBJ1-2	-	CASRDGRFQDYGYTF	TGTGCCAGCAGAGACGGCAGGTTCCAGGACTATGGCTACACCTTC
-	TRBV30	TRBJ2-2	-	CAARTRGRSGELFF	TGTGCCGCGAGGACTAGGGGGAGGTCCGGGGAGCTGTTTTTT
-	TRBV6-1	TRBJ2-7	-	CASSYGTIYEQYF	TGTGCCAGCAGTTATGGGACCATCTACGAGCAGTACTTC
-	TRBV5-5	TRBJ1-5	-	CASSIHWGNQPQHF	TGTGCCAGCAGCATTCACTGGGGGAATCAGCCCCAGCATTTT
TRBD2	TRBV5-1	TRBJ2-1	-	CASSLEGTRYNEQFF	TGCGCCAGCAGCTTGGAGGGGACTAGATACAATGAGCAGTTCTTC
TRBD1	TRBV9	TRBJ2-7	-	CASSAGTGFEQYF	TGTGCCAGCAGCGCCGGGACAGGGTTCGAGCAGTACTTC
TRBD2	TRBV27	TRBJ2-2	-	CASSTALREVSGELFF	TGTGCCAGCAGTACTGCGTTGCGGGAGGTTTCCGGGGAGCTGTTTTTT
-	TRBV7-2	TRBJ2-3	-	CASSSAGLPDTQYF	TGTGCCAGCAGCTCCGCGGGGCTACCTGATACGCAGTATTTT
TRBD1	TRBV7-3	TRBJ2-7	once	CASSPGQGGEQYF	TGTGCCAGCAGCCCGGGACAGGGTGGCGAGCAGTACTTC
-	TRBV18	TRBJ1-5	once	CASSPLQGGDQPQHF	TGTGCCAGCTCACCGCTCCAGGGAGGGGATCAGCCCCAGCATTTT
-	TRBV9	TRBJ2-5	-	CASSGNPGLGETQYF	TGTGCCAGCAGCGGCAACCCGGGACTTGGGGAGACCCAGTACTTC
-	TRBV7-2	TRBJ2-7	-	CASSRTGDLYEQYF	TGTGCCAGCAGCCGAACGGGGGATCTCTACGAGCAGTACTTC
-	TRBV15	TRBJ1-2	-	CATSREAAGNTF	TGTGCCACCAGCAGAGAGGCGGCCGGTAACACCTTC
-	TRBV23-1	TRBJ1-5	medium-sized	CASSQNRANQPQHF	TGCGCCAGCAGTCAAAACAGGGCCAATCAGCCCCAGCATTTT
TRBD1	TRBV27	TRBJ1-1	-	CASSLKGQGRMNTEAFF	TGTGCCAGCAGTTTAAAAGGACAGGGACGTATGAACACTGAAGCTTTCTTT
-	TRBV7-3	TRBJ1-2	few	CASSQDGSYGYTF	TGTGCCAGCAGCCAGGACGGTTCCTATGGCTACACCTTC
-	TRBV5-1	TRBJ2-7	-	CASSLADGVQLNHEQYF	TGCGCCAGCAGCTTGGCGGACGGAGTTCAACTAAACCACGAGCAGTACTTC
TRBD2	TRBV6-1	TRBJ2-7	-	CASSSQRTSGNEQYF	TGTGCCAGCAGTTCCCAACGGACTAGCGGGAACGAGCAGTACTTC
-	TRBV2	TRBJ1-1	-	CASSKGGSEAFF	TGTGCCAGCTCAAAGGGGGGCTCTGAAGCTTTCTTT
-	TRBV14	TRBJ1-2	-	CASSLGRWYGYTF	TGTGCCAGCAGCCTCGGGCGATGGTATGGCTACACCTTC
-	TRBV28	TRBJ2-7	-	CDTVRGPSYEQYF	TGTGACACCGTCAGGGGACCCTCCTACGAGCAGTACTTC
TRBD1	TRBV2	TRBJ2-7	-	CASQQGALREQYF	TGTGCCAGCCAACAGGGGGCCCTCCGCGAGCAGTACTTC
TRBD2	TRBV7-2	TRBJ2-3	-	CASSLFSAGGTDTQYF	TGTGCCAGCAGCTTGTTCTCAGCGGGAGGGACAGATACGCAGTATTTT
TRBD1	TRBV27	TRBJ1-5	-	CASSRQGSSQPQHF	TGTGCCAGCAGTCGACAGGGATCGAGTCAGCCCCAGCATTTT
-	TRBV6-5	TRBJ2-5	few	CASSKQETQYF	TGTGCCAGCAGTAAACAAGAGACCCAGTACTTC
TRBD2	TRBV4-1	TRBJ2-1	-	CASSQASGGMGEQFF	TGCGCCAGCAGCCAAGCGAGCGGGGGGATGGGTGAGCAGTTCTTC
-	TRBV19	TRBJ2-7	few	CASSTSGRAYEQYF	TGTGCCAGTAGTACATCGGGACGGGCGTACGAGCAGTACTTC
-	TRBV15	TRBJ1-1	once	CATSRNGNTEAFF	TGTGCCACCAGCAGAAACGGGAACACTGAAGCTTTCTTT
-	TRBV14	TRBJ2-2	-	CASSQDLRGGELFF	TGTGCCAGCAGCCAAGATCTACGGGGCGGGGAGCTGTTTTTT
-	TRBV7-6	TRBJ2-3	-	CASSPSSASRTNTQYF	TGTGCCAGCAGCCCCTCTAGCGCGTCCCGGACGAATACGCAGTATTTT
TRBD1	TRBV6-5	TRBJ1-2	-	CASSRDRSLGYTF	TGTGCCAGCAGCAGGGACAGGTCCCTTGGCTACACCTTC
-	TRBV30	TRBJ2-2	-	CAWSGNTGELFF	TGTGCCTGGAGCGGAAACACCGGGGAGCTGTTTTTT
-	TRBV18	TRBJ1-2	-	CASSPAENYGYTF	TGTGCCAGCTCACCGGCAGAGAACTATGGCTACACCTTC
TRBD2	TRBV4-1	TRBJ2-2	-	CASSQYGLAGPGSGELFF	TGCGCCAGCAGCCAATACGGACTAGCGGGACCAGGCAGCGGGGAGCTGTTTTTT